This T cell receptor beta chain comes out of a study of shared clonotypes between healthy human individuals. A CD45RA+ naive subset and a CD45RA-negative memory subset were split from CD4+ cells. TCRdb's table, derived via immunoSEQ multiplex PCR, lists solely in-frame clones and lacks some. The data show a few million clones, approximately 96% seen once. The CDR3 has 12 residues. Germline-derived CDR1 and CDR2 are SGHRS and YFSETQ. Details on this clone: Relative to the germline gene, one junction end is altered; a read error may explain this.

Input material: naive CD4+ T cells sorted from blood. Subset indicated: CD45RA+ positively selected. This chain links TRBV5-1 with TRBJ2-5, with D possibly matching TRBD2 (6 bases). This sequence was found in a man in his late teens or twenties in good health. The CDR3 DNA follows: TGCGCCAGCAGATTGGAGGGGGAGACCCAGTACTTC. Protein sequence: CASRLEGETQYF. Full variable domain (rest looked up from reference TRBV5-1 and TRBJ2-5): KAGVTQTPRYLIKTRGQQVTLSCSPISGHRSVSWYQQTPGQGLQFLFEYFSETQRNKGNFPGRFSGRQFSNSRSEMNVSTLELGDSALYLCASRLEGETQYFGPGTRLLVL.